These 32 T cell receptor beta chains were all obtained from the same sample, sequenced in a study of shared clonotypes between healthy human individuals. Profiling relied on immunoSEQ multiplex PCR, and the TCRdb table lists in-frame clones only, not all of them. The sample consists of some 490,000 clones, over 70% of them appearing once. Sequencing was done on a sample of PBMCs. Every receptor here comes from a woman in her 40s in good health. Some clones in this sample may be carry-over from other donors' samples.

This clone was found a few times. The chain has TRBV7-2 and TRBJ2-4, with 10 nucleotides matching TRBD1. Germline assignment: CDR1 SGHTA and CDR2 FQGNSA. This CDR3 contains 16 residues. With 3 bases clipped from V and 9 bases from J, the junction kept 11 bases outside the gene matches. This CDR3 reads CASSLWDRGRESIQYF. The CDR3 bases are TGTGCCAGCAGCTTGTGGGACAGGGGTAGGGAAAGCATTCAGTACTTC. Variable domain in full (rest from reference TRBV7-2 and TRBJ2-4): GAGVSQSPSNKVTEKGKDVELRCDPISGHTALYWYRQSLGQGLEFLIYFQGNSAPDKSGLPSDRFSAERTGGSVSTLTIQRTQQEDSAVYLCASSLWDRGRESIQYFGAGTRLSVL.

This clone occurred once. The chain couples TRBV28 to TRBJ2-6; D remains unclear. The V and J ends lost 4 bases and 0 bases respectively, with 10 bases between them. Germline V CDR1 and CDR2: MDHEN, SYDVKM. The CDR3 is 16 amino acids. Here the CDR3 DNA reads TGTGCCAGCAGTTCCCCCAGCCTCTCTGGGGCCAACGTCCTGACTTTC. This translates into CASSSPSLSGANVLTF.

Concerning this clone: Only one base separates this from a far larger clonotype, so it likely reflects a read error. The chain employs TRBV18 and TRBJ2-7; unclear D gene. V was pared by 2 bases and J by 2 bases, with 13 bases between. CDR1 KGHSH and CDR2 LQKENI come from the germline V gene. The CDR3 loop spans 15 amino acids. The CDR3, as DNA: TGTGCCAGCTCACCAGCGCAGGACGGAACCTACGAGCAGTACTTC. Residues: CASSPAQDGTYEQYF.

The chain couples TRBV5-1 to TRBJ1-1; D is undetermined. Germline-derived CDR1 and CDR2 are SGHRS and YFSETQ. V was pared by 0 bases and J by 7 bases, with 7 bases between. The CDR3 has 12 residues. CDR3 residues: CASSLAGLEAFF. CDR3 DNA: TGCGCCAGCAGCTTGGCCGGCCTTGAAGCTTTCTTT.

Of note for this clone: A read error is the likely source, as a far larger clone sits one nucleotide away. This sequence joins TRBV29-1 and TRBJ2-7; unclear D gene. The CDR3 contains 11 residues. V was shortened by 3 bases and J by 6 bases, with 9 bases between the two germline ends. The germline V gene has CDR1 SQVTM and CDR2 ANQGSEA. CDR3 in amino acids: CSVDSGCEQYF. The CDR3 region has the DNA TGCAGCGTTGATTCGGGTTGCGAGCAGTACTTC.

This clone was seen more than once but under ten times. This chain uses TRBV9 with TRBJ2-5, with TRBD2 identical over 10 bases. The CDR3 is 15 residues long. In germline, CDR1 is SGDLS, CDR2 YYNGEE. Trimming at V came to 4 bases and at J to 2 bases, leaving 5 bases not matched to a gene. The chain's CDR3 is CASSPGLAEQETQYF. As DNA, the CDR3 is TGTGCCAGCAGCCCAGGACTAGCGGAGCAAGAGACCCAGTACTTC.

Of note for this clone: This likely stems from a read error, as it lies one base from a far larger clone. CDR3 sequence (DNA): TGTGCCGGCAGTTTGTCGCGTTACGAGCAGTACTTC. Protein sequence: CAGSLSRYEQYF. This chain uses TRBV28 with TRBJ2-7; D gene ambiguous. This CDR3 spans 12 amino acids. Germline V gene data show CDR1 as MDHEN and CDR2 as SYDVKM.

Turning to this clone: It differs at one base from a far larger clone, so likely a read error. The chain employs TRBV6-1 and TRBJ1-1, with 7 bases fitting TRBD1. The germline gives CDR1 MNHNS, CDR2 SASEGT. V lost 4 bases to trimming and J lost 1 base; unmatched junction nucleotides: 3. CDR3 length: 14 residues. This chain's CDR3 is CASSARTGNTEAFF. The DNA of the CDR3 is TGTGCCAGCAGTGCCAGGACAGGGAACACTGAAGCTTTCTTT.

CDR3 sequence: CASSEFQGGQWEQYF. The CDR3 DNA reads TGTGCCAGCAGTGAATTCCAGGGAGGGCAGTGGGAGCAGTACTTC. This sequence joins TRBV2 and TRBJ2-7; 7 positions match TRBD2. The V gene's germline CDR1 is SNHLY and CDR2 FYNNEI. The CDR3 extends over 15 amino acids. The trim removed 2 bases at V and 7 bases at J, leaving 11 bases unmatched.

The chain uses TRBV30 and TRBJ2-7; 10 bases align to TRBD2. The germline gives CDR1 GTSNPN, CDR2 SVGIG (reference sequence). With V trimmed by 0 bases and J by 7 bases, 15 bases remained unmatched. The CDR3 runs 17 residues. CDR3 nucleotides: TGTGCCTGGAGTGTACGCGACAAAAGCGGGAGGGCGTATGAGCAGTACTTC. Translated: CAWSVRDKSGRAYEQYF. Full variable domain (outside the CDR3, taken from reference TRBV30 and TRBJ2-7): SQTIHQWPATLVQPVGSPLSLECTVEGTSNPNLYWYRQAAGRGLQLLFYSVGIGQISSEVPQNLSASRPQDRQFILSSKKLLLSDSGFYLCAWSVRDKSGRAYEQYFGPGTRLTVT.

This clone was detected only once. Only one base separates this from a far larger clonotype, so it likely reflects a read error. The chain carries TRBV30 and TRBJ2-1; weak D call: TRBD2 (5 bases). This CDR3 region has 13 residues. Germline assignment: CDR1 GTSNPN and CDR2 SVGIG (reference sequence). V was cut by 2 bases and J by 8 bases, with 13 bases left in between. The CDR3 loop reads CAWSRTALHEQFF. CDR3 nucleotide sequence: TGTGCCTGGAGTCGGACTGCGTTACATGAGCAGTTCTTC.

CDR3 amino acids: CASSLGRGAPNEQFF. The DNA for the CDR3 is TGTGCCAGCAGCTTAGGTCGGGGGGCCCCGAATGAGCAGTTCTTC. The chain couples TRBV7-8 to TRBJ2-1; possible D gene TRBD2, 7 bases. The CDR3 contains 15 residues. Trimming took off 1 base at V and 7 bases at J, with 14 bases between the two ends. The germline CDR1 and CDR2 sequences are SGHVS and FQNEAQ.

The V gene is TRBV7-9, the J gene TRBJ2-3; a possible D gene is TRBD2 (5 bases). V was cut by 4 bases and J by 1 base, with 12 bases left in between. Germline CDR1 SEHNR, CDR2 FQNEAQ (reference sequence). CDR3 length: 15 residues. The CDR3 DNA reads as TGTGCCAGCAGCTCCGGACTGAAAGGCACAGATACGCAGTATTTT. Its translation is CASSSGLKGTDTQYF.

This clone was detected only once. The gene calls are TRBV10-1 and TRBJ1-2; D remains unclear. CDR1 is WNHNN and CDR2 is SYGVQD in the germline V gene (reference sequence). CDR3 size: 12 residues. The germline V and J ends were trimmed by 3 bases and 4 bases, with 6 bases remaining between them. CDR3 residues: CASSDSGYGYTF. CDR3 sequence (DNA): TGCGCCAGCAGTGATTCTGGCTATGGCTACACCTTC.

The V call is TRBV28, the J call TRBJ2-7; 12 nucleotides line up with TRBD2. Germline V lookup: CDR1 MDHEN, CDR2 SYDVKM. CDR3 size: 15 residues. J was trimmed by 3 bases and V by 2 bases; bases with no gene match: 2. The CDR3 sequence is CASSLLAGGNYEQYF. In DNA, the CDR3 is TGTGCCAGCAGTTTACTAGCGGGAGGGAACTACGAGCAGTACTTC.

To note about this clone: This probably arose from a read error, given a far larger clone one base away. Other DNA sequences from this sample encode an identical CDR3 as well. The V call is TRBV14, the J call TRBJ1-1, with D tentatively TRBD1 (6 bases). Germline V gene sequence: CDR1 SGHDN, CDR2 FVKESK. This CDR3 has 17 amino acids. CDR3 coding DNA: TGTGCCAGCAGCCAAGACGGAGGGCGAGGGGGGGACACTGAAGCCTTCTTT. The encoded protein is CASSQDGGRGGDTEAFF.

This chain joins TRBV18 and TRBJ2-2; maybe TRBD1 (5 bases). The CDR3 covers 14 residues. The ends were cut back, 4 bases at V and 3 bases at J, with 9 bases in the middle. CDR1 KGHSH and CDR2 LQKENI come from the germline V gene. The CDR3 here is CASSQTRDTGELFF. DNA for the CDR3: TGTGCCAGCTCACAAACCAGGGACACCGGGGAGCTGTTTTTT.

This clone was observed many times. The chain recombines TRBV7-6 with TRBJ1-2, with a tentative D call TRBD1 (6 bases). The V gene lost 4 bases and the J gene lost 4 bases, with 16 bases spanning the gap. Germline V lookup: CDR1 SGHVS, CDR2 FNYEAQ. The CDR3 is 15 amino acids. This CDR3 is CASSSAPGTRYGYTF. The CDR3 DNA sequence: TGTGCCAGCAGCTCAGCCCCCGGGACACGCTATGGCTACACCTTC.

The table lists this clone with a few counts. The rearrangement uses TRBV29-1 and TRBJ2-3, with a tentative D call TRBD2 (5 bases). This CDR3 is built from 12 residues. Deletions cut 6 bases from V and 8 bases from J, with 15 bases between. Germline loops: CDR1 SQVTM, CDR2 ANQGSEA. The CDR3 nucleotides read TGCAGCGTGCCTACTAGTTTGGCTACGCAGTATTTT. Residues: CSVPTSLATQYF.

In its sample, this clone was seen once. Other DNA sequences in this sample translate to the same CDR3. This rearrangement joins TRBV5-4 to TRBJ2-5; TRBD1 might be the D (6 bases). CDR3 length: 14 amino acids. Trimming removed 1 base at V and 1 base at J, with 8 bases between. Per germline, CDR1 SGHNT and CDR2 YYREEE (reference sequence). The CDR3 loop reads CASSLTGSQETQYF. The CDR3 coding sequence is TGTGCCAGCAGCTTGACAGGGTCCCAAGAGACCCAGTACTTC.

The genes are TRBV18 and TRBJ1-3; D is uncertain. The CDR3 is 16 residues long. The V gene's germline CDR1 is KGHSH and CDR2 LQKENI. V gave up 2 bases and J gave up 0 bases, with 11 bases separating them. CDR3 region: CASSPAGGSSGNTIYF. CDR3 in DNA: TGTGCCAGCTCACCAGCGGGAGGAAGCTCTGGAAACACCATATATTTT.

This sequence joins TRBV5-8 and TRBJ1-5, with TRBD1 as a possible D gene (6 bases). Trimming removed 6 bases at V and 0 bases at J, with 13 bases between. The CDR3 extends over 15 amino acids. Germline-derived CDR1 and CDR2 are SGHTS and YDEGEE. The CDR3 loop reads CASTRQGYSNQPQHF. CDR3 DNA: TGTGCCAGCACCCGTCAGGGGTATAGCAATCAGCCCCAGCATTTT.

The chain uses TRBV6-5 and TRBJ2-7; TRBD1 might be the D (6 bases). V dropped 6 bases and J dropped 2 bases, with 14 bases sitting between them. Germline CDR1 is MNHEY and CDR2 is SVGAGI. CDR3 length: 14 amino acids. DNA for the CDR3: TGTGCCAGCAGAACCACAGGGCCTGCCTACGAGCAGTACTTC. Translating gives CASRTTGPAYEQYF.

The CDR3 reads CASSFVVYTGELFF. In DNA, the CDR3 is TGTGCCAGCAGTTTCGTTGTGTACACCGGGGAGCTGTTTTTT. The gene calls are TRBV28 and TRBJ2-2; D gene uncertain. V lost 3 bases and J lost 3, with 8 bases in between. Germline loops: CDR1 MDHEN, CDR2 SYDVKM. The CDR3 sequence is 14 residues long.

V and J are TRBV2 and TRBJ1-2; 12 nucleotides agree with TRBD1. CDR3 size: 12 residues. Losses at the gene ends were 6 bases for V and 13 bases for J; bases not matched to a gene: 6. The germline V gene has CDR1 SNHLY and CDR2 FYNNEI. CDR3 coding DNA: TGTGCCAGCAGCGGGACAGGGGGCGAGAGCACCTTC. Amino acid sequence: CASSGTGGESTF. The full variable domain, completed using reference TRBV2 and TRBJ1-2, is EPEVTQTPSHQVTQMGQEVILRCVPISNHLYFYWYRQILGQKVEFLVSFYNNEISEKSEIFDDQFSVERPDGSNFTLKIRSTKLEDSAMYFCASSGTGGESTFGSGTRLTVV.

V is TRBV25-1 and J is TRBJ1-4; D unclear. V lost 2 bases and J lost 7, with 2 bases in between. The CDR3 consists of 11 residues. CDR1 is MGHDK, CDR2 SYGVNS, per germline. CDR3 protein: CASSEGEKLFF. In nucleotides, the CDR3 is TGTGCCAGCAGTGAAGGTGAAAAACTGTTTTTT.

The chain is built from TRBV11-2 and TRBJ2-1; the match to TRBD2 covers 13 bases. The trim removed 5 bases at V and 4 bases at J, leaving 2 bases unmatched. The CDR3 consists of 15 residues. Per germline, CDR1 SGHAT and CDR2 FQNNGV. This CDR3 reads CASSGGLAGYNEQFF. The CDR3 DNA reads TGTGCCAGCAGCGGGGGACTAGCGGGATACAATGAGCAGTTCTTC. The whole variable domain, remainder taken from reference TRBV11-2 and TRBJ2-1, is EAGVAQSPRYKIIEKRQSVAFWCNPISGHATLYWYQQILGQGPKLLIQFQNNGVVDDSQLPKDRFSAERLKGVDSTLKIQPAKLEDSAVYLCASSGGLAGYNEQFFGPGTRLTVL.

DNA for the CDR3: TGTGCCAGCAGTCACTCTCACGGAGGTTCCTACAATGAGCAGTTCTTC. Amino acids: CASSHSHGGSYNEQFF. The V call is TRBV28, the J call TRBJ2-1; D possibly corresponds to TRBD2 (5 bases). The CDR3 runs to 16 residues. Germline values: CDR1 MDHEN, CDR2 SYDVKM. Trimming took off 5 bases at V and 1 base at J, with 15 bases between the two ends.

In the case of this clone: A far larger clone is only one base removed, so a read error is likely. CDR3 sequence reads: CATSRGADCEQYF. CDR3 DNA sequence: TGTGCCACCAGCAGAGGGGCTGACTGCGAGCAGTACTTC. The chain combines TRBV15 with TRBJ2-7; no definite D call. Germline V gene sequence: CDR1 LNHNV, CDR2 YYDKDF (reference sequence). The CDR3 totals 13 residues. The V gene lost 1 base and the J gene lost 6 bases, with 10 bases spanning the gap.

A remark on this clone: This likely stems from a read error, as it lies one base from a far larger clone. The genes are TRBV5-1 and TRBJ1-2, with D possibly TRBD1 on 5 matching bases. Germline V gene data show CDR1 as SGHRS and CDR2 as YFSETQ. The V gene lost 2 bases and the J gene lost 5 bases, with 13 bases spanning the gap. The CDR3 is 14 amino acids. The CDR3 coding sequence is TGCGCCAGCAGCTTTCGACAGAGCGGGTATGGCTACACCTTC. Translated, it gives CASSFRQSGYGYTF.

A few counts support this clone. The gene calls are TRBV6-1 and TRBJ1-3; TRBD1 might be the D (6 bases). CDR3 length: 13 amino acids. V lost 6 bases to trimming and J lost 4 bases, with 10 bases between them. Germline lookup yields CDR1 MNHNS and CDR2 SASEGT. In DNA, the CDR3 is TGTGCCAGCAGCCTTACAGGGGGAAACACCATATATTTT. This encodes CASSLTGGNTIYF.

V usage is TRBV5-1 and J usage is TRBJ2-1, with D unresolved. The CDR3 runs to 14 residues. With 5 bases removed from V and 6 bases from J, the gap between germline ends came to 15 bases. CDR1 is SGHRS, CDR2 YFSETQ, per germline. CDR3 DNA: TGCGCCAGCAGTTGGGTACCACCGGGCAATGAGCAGTTCTTC. It translates to CASSWVPPGNEQFF.